This T cell receptor (beta chain) was captured in a study of T cell changes during pregnancy in multiple sclerosis. The germline gives CDR1 SGHTA, CDR2 FQGNSA. The CDR3 sequence is 17 residues long. V shed 1 base and J shed 3 bases, with 17 bases lying between them. Libraries were prepared by immunoSEQ multiplex PCR; TCRdb keeps only in-frame clonotypes and omits some of them. The sample has about 100,000 clones, approximately 91% seen once. This rearrangement joins TRBV7-2 to TRBJ2-3, with D perhaps matching TRBD2 (6 bases). The starting material was peripheral blood, obtained in the second trimester of pregnancy. This receptor was taken from a female donor with multiple sclerosis, enrolled in a pregnancy study. CDR3 DNA: TGTGCCAGCAGCTTAGTTGCGGCTAGCGTCGGGACAGATACGCAGTATTTT. This codes for CASSLVAASVGTDTQYF.